This TCR beta chain was identified during a study of Graves' ophthalmopathy and Graves' hyperthyroidism. Whole-study context: Cases classed as stable hyperthyroidism had no ophthalmopathy within 18 months of follow-up.

Per the germline V gene, CDR1 is SGHRS and CDR2 is YFSETQ. This CDR3 spans 15 amino acids. The V end lost 0 bases, the J end lost 9 bases, and 18 bases lay between the germline ends. For repertoire sequencing, the TCR beta CDR3 regions were amplified from RNA transcripts. The library came from an HTBI-primed first-round RT-PCR and a second-round multiplex PCR. MiXCR, run by TCRdb on the multiplex PCR reads, gives a single entry per CDR3 protein. The table includes around 1.1 million distinct CDR3 sequences, 35% to 45% detected once. Comments on this clonotype: Its antigen is not identified.

Hyperthyroidism patients had new diagnoses, durations under 2 months, and ages of 18 to 65. Excluded: other autoimmune disease, uncontrolled infection, pregnancy or lactation. Notes on the study in general: Prediction of ophthalmopathy progression reached less than 71% sensitivity and about 72% specificity.

The TCR comes from an adult man with Graves' hyperthyroidism. This chain uses TRBV5-1 with TRBJ2-5; D ambiguous. The specimen was peripheral blood or thyroid tissue (not recorded which). The CDR3 DNA reads TGCGCCAGCAGCTTGGGTCTGGATGGCAATCAGCCCCAGTACTTC. It yields the protein CASSLGLDGNQPQYF. The whole variable domain, remainder taken from reference TRBV5-1 and TRBJ2-5, is KAGVTQTPRYLIKTRGQQVTLSCSPISGHRSVSWYQQTPGQGLQFLFEYFSETQRNKGNFPGRFSGRQFSNSRSEMNVSTLELGDSALYLCASSLGLDGNQPQYFGPGTRLLVL.